The T cell receptor beta chain under discussion was sequenced for a study of identical twins (dated by TCRdb to about 2016). Concerning the study at large: The study deep-sequenced TCR alpha and beta repertoires from monozygotic twins, unrelated adults of various ages and cord blood to test whether fetal clonotypes persist. To rule out contamination, the twin experiments were replicated at different times with different library preparation protocols.

The paper's findings and limits, for the study overall: Because the same donors could not be followed over many years, the conclusions depended on cross-sectional statistical analysis. Zero-insertion analyses could be partly confounded by invariant T cells such as MAIT and iNKT, although diverse VJ usage argued against such confounding for most clonotypes. Compared with coincidental sharing between unrelated individuals, an excess of low generation-probability sequences was observed among out-of-frame TCR alpha sequences shared between twins. In beta out-of-frame sequences, excess twin sharing was weaker, because having fewer shared sequences lowered the signal-to-noise ratio. In monozygotic twins, out-of-frame TCR alpha sharing was systematically underestimated by recombination models, although the models agreed with sharing between unrelated individuals. Fewer insertions were carried by abundant cord blood beta clonotypes, a similar but weaker trend appeared in young adult naive repertoires, and no such trend appeared in memory repertoires.

Libraries were built with 5' RACE. TCRdb lists the instrument as Illumina HiSeq 2000. Template switching introduced a universal primer binding site; the final cDNA contained a unique molecular identifier, enabling accurate counting of TCR cDNA molecules. Specific primers in the conserved constant-segment region were used to synthesize first-strand cDNA for the TCR alpha and beta chains. To control for contamination, every cDNA library carried two barcodes: a SMART-Mk sample barcode plus Illumina barcodes. Two successive PCR steps introduced TruSeq adapter sequences along with Illumina sample barcodes. Sequencing of the TCR alpha and beta cDNA libraries was done on the Illumina HiSeq platform using custom primers. The published analysis was carried out like this. MiGEC was used to process raw reads and extract unique molecular identifiers, and MiXCR was used to find CDR3 positions. For each individual, recombination models were inferred using an EM algorithm with the repgenHMM and IGoR tools. The tcR package in R was used for shared clonotype analysis, with sharing normalized by the product of cloneset sizes. Out-of-frame nonproductive sequences were analyzed to study raw recombination free of thymic and clonal selection effects. Using fastp at Q25 and MiXCR, TCRdb reprocessed the public reads and kept productive beta chains. Records with the same CDR3 protein are collapsed into one entry carrying the most frequent genes and DNA. The V and J calls reflect TCRdb's pipeline rather than the authors' work. This sample is represented by around 370,000 distinct CDR3 sequences; approximately 8.8% of them were singletons. The ten largest clones take up under 9.5% of the sample.

This clonotype was detected a few times. Its target antigen remains unknown. It has no much larger one-base neighbor in the sample; base qualities were not kept. All donors were healthy Caucasians. The study also sequenced three unrelated non-twin adults: a male aged 18 to 30, a male aged 50 to 59 and a female aged 50 to 59. Miltenyi CD45RO+ enrichment and human naive T-cell isolation kits were used to isolate memory (CD45RO+) and naive T cells from PBMC. What was sequenced was naive T cells sorted from blood. This specimen's cell subset or site label, interpreted: cells isolated with a human naive T-cell isolation kit. The receptor's source is a woman aged 50 to 60 in good health.

The CDR3 amino acid sequence is: CASSQGNRDLEAFF. The DNA is TGCGCCAGCAGCCAAGGGAACAGGGACCTCGAAGCTTTCTTT. Recombination joined TRBV4-1 with TRBJ1-1, and the D gene may be TRBD1, 6 bases matching. Trimming costs V 1 base and J 8 bases, and their ends lie 14 bases apart. Reading the germline V gene gives CDR1 MGHRA and CDR2 YSYEKL. The CDR3 holds 14 amino acids from the cysteine to the phenylalanine. Only the CDR3 DNA stays, 42 bases, in frame from base 1.